What follows are 29 T cell receptor beta chains derived from one specimen sequenced in a study of blood T cell repertoires in COVID-19 (dated by TCRdb to between 2020 and 2021). Libraries were prepared through the immunoSEQ multiplex PCR assay. Held by TCRdb, this immuneACCESS table contains in-frame sequences only and omits some clones. Under half of the omission traces to an unresolved V gene where checked; the cause of the rest is unknown. The sample has 250,000 to 350,000 clones on record, around 90% of them singletons. The ten largest make up 0.9% to 1.2% of the sample. Sequenced sample: PBMCs or T cells enriched from blood (not recorded which). The receptors here all came from a woman younger than 45 who had recovered from COVID-19.

The chain has TRBV9 and TRBJ1-4; TRBD1 might be the D (6 bases). Deletions cut 4 bases from V and 7 bases from J, with 17 bases between. The CDR3 runs 15 residues. The germline V gene encodes CDR1 SGDLS and CDR2 YYNGEE. CDR3 in DNA: TGTGCCAGCAGCCCAGACCCGGGACACCTTGAAAAACTGTTTTTT. Translation gives CASSPDPGHLEKLFF.

This rearrangement joins TRBV4-3 to TRBJ1-2, with TRBD1 as a possible D gene (6 bases). The CDR3 spans 15 residues. Looked up from germline, CDR1 is LGHNA and CDR2 is YSLEER. The V gene lost 0 bases and the J gene lost 4 bases, with 12 bases spanning the gap. The CDR3 DNA is TGCGCCAGCAGCCAAGATCGGGGGGCAATCTATGGCTACACCTTC. This encodes CASSQDRGAIYGYTF.

This clone was detected once. The chain joins TRBV19 to TRBJ1-2, with 7 bases that match TRBD1. Germline CDR1 and CDR2: LNHDA and SQIVND (reference sequence). The V gene end was trimmed by 2 bases and the J gene end by 5 bases; junction bases not matched to a gene: 17. The CDR3 spans 18 residues. DNA for the CDR3: TGTGCCAGTAGTATAAACGACCCGACAGGGACCAAGGGGTATGGCTACACCTTC. Amino acid sequence: CASSINDPTGTKGYGYTF.

The V and J genes are TRBV10-3 and TRBJ1-5, with D possibly being TRBD1 (6 bases). Trimming shortened V by 11 bases and J by 0 bases, and 11 bases separated the two germline ends. This CDR3 comprises 13 residues. Germline CDR1 is ENHRY and CDR2 is SYGVKD. CDR3 DNA: TGTGCCTCAGGGGATTATAGCAATCAGCCCCAGCATTTT. Translating it yields CASGDYSNQPQHF.

This chain joins TRBV18 and TRBJ2-3; D unclear. The ends were cut back, 3 bases at V and 2 bases at J, with 18 bases in the middle. This CDR3 has 17 amino acids. Germline-derived CDR1 and CDR2 are KGHSH and LQKENI. The CDR3 here is CASSPLWSSSSTDTQYF. CDR3 in DNA: TGTGCCAGCTCACCCCTTTGGTCCAGTTCTTCCACAGATACGCAGTATTTT.

V is TRBV5-4 and J is TRBJ2-3, with D possibly matching TRBD2 (6 bases). The V end lost 0 bases, the J end lost 0 bases, and 14 bases lay between the germline ends. The CDR3 runs to 17 residues. The germline gives CDR1 SGHNT, CDR2 YYREEE (reference sequence). The CDR3, as DNA: TGTGCCAGCAGCTTGGGCGTCCGGGAGCTAAGCACAGATACGCAGTATTTT. Its translation is CASSLGVRELSTDTQYF. The variable domain in full, with the rest retrieved from reference TRBV5-4 and TRBJ2-3, is ETGVTQSPTHLIKTRGQQVTLRCSSQSGHNTVSWYQQALGQGPQFIFQYYREEENGRGNFPPRFSGLQFPNYSSELNVNALELDDSALYLCASSLGVRELSTDTQYFGPGTRLTVL.

This clone was found a few times. The V call is TRBV30, the J call TRBJ1-1; TRBD1 agrees at 9 bases. The CDR3 sequence is 14 residues long. J lost 3 bases, V lost 3 bases, and 5 bases had no gene match. Germline CDR1 and CDR2: GTSNPN and SVGIG (reference sequence). This CDR3 reads CAWRGTGGYTEAFF. In DNA, the CDR3 is TGTGCCTGGAGGGGCACAGGGGGCTACACTGAAGCTTTCTTT.

The V gene is TRBV3-1 (or the pseudogene TRBV3-2), the J gene TRBJ2-2, with D perhaps TRBD1 (5 bases). The germline V gene encodes CDR1 LGHDT and CDR2 YNNKEL (reference sequence). The CDR3 contains 14 residues. Trimming left V 0 bases short and J 6 bases short, with 8 bases between. The CDR3 loop is CASSQDPGPGELFF. The CDR3 DNA is TGTGCCAGCAGCCAAGACCCAGGGCCCGGGGAGCTGTTTTTT.

V gene TRBV7-9 combines with J gene TRBJ1-1; 8 bases line up with TRBD1. The CDR3 has 15 residues. Germline V gives CDR1 SEHNR, CDR2 FQNEAQ (reference sequence). V trimming: 4 bases; J trimming: 4 bases; junction bases outside the gene matches: 8. In nucleotides, the CDR3 is TGTGCCAGCAGCTCCGGACAGGGCGGGGGCACTGAAGCTTTCTTT. It encodes CASSSGQGGGTEAFF.

The J gene is TRBJ1-2, the V gene TRBV27, with TRBD1 matching over 10 bases. The germline CDR1 and CDR2 sequences are MNHEY and SMNVEV (reference sequence). The CDR3 is made up of 16 amino acids. Trimming removed 10 bases from V and 0 bases from J; junction bases left unmatched: 11. This chain's CDR3 is CATKRDRGHTNYGYTF. CDR3 nucleotides: TGTGCCACCAAGCGGGACAGGGGACATACTAACTATGGCTACACCTTC.

CDR3 amino acids: CASSGLRNTEAFF. CDR3 in DNA: TGTGCCAGCAGCGGACTCAGGAACACTGAAGCTTTCTTT. The chain links TRBV12-3 or TRBV12-4 to TRBJ1-1; D not certain. Trimming shortened V by 6 bases and J by 1 base, and 9 bases separated the two germline ends. The CDR3 is 13 amino acids.

This clone has only one observation. The chain has TRBV4-3 and TRBJ2-1, with a tentative D call TRBD1 (6 bases). The V gene lost 0 bases and the J gene lost 6 bases, with 12 bases spanning the gap. The CDR3 is 15 residues long. The germline V gene has CDR1 LGHNA and CDR2 YSLEER. DNA of the CDR3: TGCGCCAGCAGCCAAGAAGGGGGTGGGTTCAATGAGCAGTTCTTC. The encoded protein is CASSQEGGGFNEQFF.

This clone was detected once. J is TRBJ2-1 and V is TRBV5-4, with TRBD1 matching 8 bases. The germline V gene has CDR1 SGHNT and CDR2 YYREEE (reference sequence). This CDR3 comprises 13 residues. After removal of 5 bases from V and 7 bases from J, the junction contained 5 bases not matched to a gene. CDR3 residues: CASSTTGANEQFF. Here the CDR3 DNA reads TGTGCCAGCAGTACGACAGGGGCGAATGAGCAGTTCTTC.

This clone was picked up one time. The CDR3 here is CAWRGQGNSPLHF. The CDR3 nucleotides are TGTGCCTGGAGAGGGCAGGGGAATTCACCCCTCCACTTT. V is TRBV30 and J is TRBJ1-6, with a tentative D call TRBD1 (6 bases). The CDR3 contains 13 residues. V dropped 3 bases and J dropped 7 bases, with 10 bases sitting between them. Per the germline V gene, CDR1 is GTSNPN and CDR2 is SVGIG (reference sequence).

This chain links TRBV4-3 with TRBJ1-2, with 11 bases matching TRBD1. V was clipped by 2 bases and J by 4 bases; unmatched bases: 12. Germline V gene sequence: CDR1 LGHNA, CDR2 YSLEER. The CDR3 length is 18 residues. CDR3 loop: CASSQPGQGVERGYGYTF. CDR3 coding DNA: TGCGCCAGCAGCCAACCGGGACAGGGGGTTGAAAGGGGCTATGGCTACACCTTC.

This sequence joins TRBV28 and TRBJ1-6; D may be TRBD1 (6 bases). Trimming cost V 3 bases and J 4 bases, with 13 bases left between them. This CDR3 is 16 amino acids long. CDR1 and CDR2 from the germline V gene are MDHEN and SYDVKM. The CDR3 spells CASSLRTARYNSPLHF. CDR3 nucleotides: TGTGCCAGCAGTTTGAGGACAGCTAGATATAATTCACCCCTCCACTTT.

The chain carries TRBV20-1 and TRBJ1-5; a possible D gene is TRBD1 (6 bases). Germline CDR1 is DFQATT and CDR2 is SNEGSKA (reference sequence). This CDR3 is 16 amino acids long. Trimming stripped 3 bases from V and 1 base from J, with 16 bases between. CDR3 sequence reads: CSASLGGQGSNQPQHF. CDR3 in DNA: TGCAGTGCTAGTCTAGGCGGGCAGGGGAGCAATCAGCCCCAGCATTTT.

The rearrangement uses TRBV7-2 and TRBJ1-4; D is perhaps TRBD1 (6 bases). The CDR3 is 15 residues long. Trimming took 5 bases from V and 5 from J, leaving 15 bases between them. CDR1 is SGHTA, CDR2 FQGNSA, per germline. For the CDR3, the DNA is TGTGCCAGCAGCCCGTGGGGGCAGAAAAATGAAAAACTGTTTTTT. Encoded protein: CASSPWGQKNEKLFF.

The chain combines TRBV6-2 or TRBV6-3 with TRBJ2-3; 12 positions agree with TRBD1. CDR1 and CDR2 (germline): MNHEY, SVGEGT. Germline trimming cut 3 bases from V and 4 bases from J; bases unmatched to any gene: 5. The CDR3 runs to 16 residues. As DNA, the CDR3 is TGTGCCAGCAGTTATCTAGGGACAGGGGGCGCAGATACGCAGTATTTT. Translation: CASSYLGTGGADTQYF.

The chain couples TRBV28 to TRBJ2-3, with D maybe TRBD2 (7 bases). The germline V gene has CDR1 MDHEN and CDR2 SYDVKM. V gave up 5 bases and J gave up 4 bases, with 13 bases separating them. The CDR3 runs 14 residues. The CDR3 sequence is CASSEGGGADTQYF. The CDR3 nucleotides are TGTGCCAGCAGTGAGGGGGGGGGCGCAGATACGCAGTATTTT.

The V call is TRBV5-6, the J call TRBJ1-2, with a tentative D call TRBD1 (5 bases). The CDR3 consists of 15 residues. Looked up from germline, CDR1 is SGHDT and CDR2 is YYEEEE. With 3 bases removed from V and 6 bases from J, the gap between germline ends came to 18 bases. The CDR3 DNA reads TGTGCCAGCAGCTCCCTGGCTATGGGGGGTCATGGCTACACCTTC. This encodes CASSSLAMGGHGYTF. Variable domain in full (rest from reference TRBV5-6 and TRBJ1-2): DAGVTQSPTHLIKTRGQQVTLRCSPKSGHDTVSWYQQALGQGPQFIFQYYEEEERQRGNFPDRFSGHQFPNYSSELNVNALLLGDSALYLCASSSLAMGGHGYTFGSGTRLTVV.

The chain couples TRBV11-2 to TRBJ2-5; D may be TRBD2 (6 bases). V was clipped by 5 bases and J by 0 bases, with 13 bases between them. CDR1 and CDR2 from the germline V gene are SGHAT and FQNNGV. CDR3 length equals 15 residues. The CDR3 coding sequence is TGTGCCAGCAGCCGAAGTGGGAGGTACCAAGAGACCCAGTACTTC. Translated: CASSRSGRYQETQYF.

The J gene is TRBJ2-5, the V gene TRBV5-1, with D maybe TRBD2 (6 bases). This CDR3 is 15 amino acids long. Deletions cut 0 bases from V and 4 bases from J, with 13 bases between. Germline CDR1 reads SGHRS; CDR2 reads YFSETQ. CDR3: CASSLEMTRLETQYF. The CDR3 DNA sequence: TGCGCCAGCAGCTTGGAGATGACTAGATTAGAGACCCAGTACTTC.

This chain uses TRBV5-4 with TRBJ2-2, with a tentative D call TRBD1 (5 bases). There are 15 residues in the CDR3. V was cut by 2 bases and J by 5 bases, with 13 bases left in between. From germline, CDR1 is SGHNT and CDR2 YYREEE (reference sequence). The CDR3 is CASSLLAGQTGELFF. For the CDR3, the DNA is TGTGCCAGCAGCTTATTAGCAGGGCAGACCGGGGAGCTGTTTTTT.

The V and J genes are TRBV5-1 and TRBJ1-2; 8 bases are a match to TRBD1. The CDR3 runs 13 residues. CDR1 and CDR2 from the germline V gene are SGHRS and YFSETQ. With V trimmed by 0 bases and J by 8 bases, 3 bases remained unmatched. The CDR3 DNA reads as TGCGCCAGCAGCTTGGGGACAGGGAACGGCTACACCTTC. It codes for CASSLGTGNGYTF.

The sample holds one count of this clone. This chain connects TRBV6-7 to TRBJ2-6; 8 bases map to TRBD1. TRBV6-7 is an open reading frame, and its role is uncertain. This CDR3 is 18 amino acids long. Trimming at V came to 2 bases and at J to 0 bases, leaving 6 bases not matched to a gene. CDR3 protein: CASSYPRTGYSGANVLTF. The CDR3 DNA reads TGTGCCAGCAGTTACCCAAGGACAGGGTACTCTGGGGCCAACGTCCTGACTTTC.

The genes are TRBV5-1 and TRBJ1-1; D is perhaps TRBD1 (5 bases). The CDR3 loop spans 13 amino acids. V dropped 3 bases and J dropped 1 base, with 7 bases sitting between them. CDR1 SGHRS and CDR2 YFSETQ come from the germline V gene. The CDR3 nucleotides read TGCGCCAGCAGCTACGGGGGGAACACTGAAGCTTTCTTT. Residues: CASSYGGNTEAFF.

The V gene is TRBV30, the J gene TRBJ1-2; D ambiguous. The CDR3 is 12 residues long. V was shortened by 4 bases and J by 2 bases, with 8 bases between the two germline ends. Germline V CDR1 and CDR2: GTSNPN, SVGIG (reference sequence). CDR3 DNA sequence: TGTGCCTGGACGACGGGGAACTATGGCTACACCTTC. Amino acid sequence: CAWTTGNYGYTF.

This rearrangement joins TRBV5-1 to TRBJ1-2; 9 bases agree with TRBD1. The CDR3 runs to 15 residues. V lost 4 bases, J lost 5 bases, and 9 bases stayed unmatched. Germline V gene data show CDR1 as SGHRS and CDR2 as YFSETQ. CDR3 residues: CASSPGQGINYGYTF. In nucleotides, the CDR3 is TGCGCCAGCAGCCCAGGACAGGGGATAAATTATGGCTACACCTTC.